The 18 T cell receptor beta chains below were found in one sample sequenced in a study of blood T cells in healthy people across ages. With a J-beta primer mix and a sample-barcoded 5' primer, a second PCR ran about 7 to 11 cycles. Each CDR3 protein is one row after TCRdb ran MiXCR on the 5' RACE reads. The repertoire has about 780,000 distinct CDR3 sequences, more than 35% of them found once; the top ten carry approximately 18%. The specimen sequenced was blood. Receptor source: an elderly man in good health.

This clonotype came up a few times. This chain joins TRBV29-1 and TRBJ2-7; 9 nucleotides match TRBD1. CDR1 is SQVTM, CDR2 ANQGSEA, per germline. The CDR3 extends over 15 amino acids. V was clipped by 1 base and J by 2 bases; unmatched bases: 6. The CDR3 coding sequence is TGCAGCGTTGAAGCCGGACAGGGGAAAACCTACGAGCAGTACTTC. Its protein is CSVEAGQGKTYEQYF.

This chain uses TRBV4-2 with TRBJ1-1, with D perhaps TRBD1 (5 bases). The CDR3 contains 15 residues. The V gene lost 6 bases and the J gene lost 1 base, with 15 bases spanning the gap. Germline CDR1 LGHNA, CDR2 YNFKEQ. The CDR3 sequence is CASSPGTSKNTEAFF. In DNA, the CDR3 is TGTGCCAGCAGTCCCGGGACGAGTAAGAACACTGAAGCTTTCTTT.

V is TRBV24-1 and J is TRBJ1-2; 8 bases match TRBD1. The V gene end was trimmed by 4 bases and the J gene end by 6 bases; junction bases not matched to a gene: 0. In germline, CDR1 is KGHDR, CDR2 SFDVKD. The CDR3 is 12 residues long. CDR3 nucleotides: TGTGCCACCAGTGACAGGGGGCATGGCTACACCTTC. Translation: CATSDRGHGYTF.

This clonotype was seen many times. V is TRBV29-1 and J is TRBJ2-7; 7 nucleotides match TRBD1. After removal of 5 bases from V and 7 bases from J, the junction contained 5 bases not matched to a gene. This CDR3 has 11 residues. Per the germline V gene, CDR1 is SQVTM and CDR2 is ANQGSEA. CDR3 residues: CSVNSGGEQYF. In DNA, the CDR3 is TGCAGCGTTAACTCAGGGGGAGAGCAGTACTTC.

This chain links TRBV28 with TRBJ1-6; weak D call: TRBD1 (5 bases). CDR3 size: 14 residues. Germline CDR1 MDHEN, CDR2 SYDVKM. The germline V and J ends were trimmed by 6 bases and 8 bases, with 14 bases remaining between them. For the CDR3, the DNA is TGTGCCAGCAGCGAAGGGGTCAAGGATTCACCCCTCCACTTT. Its protein is CASSEGVKDSPLHF.

The chain combines TRBV24-1 with TRBJ2-5, with D perhaps matching TRBD2 (5 bases). This CDR3 is built from 12 residues. Germline CDR1 reads KGHDR; CDR2 reads SFDVKD. V lost 5 bases and J 6 bases, leaving 9 bases between the germline ends. The CDR3 region is CATSGWTQTQYF. CDR3 in DNA: TGTGCCACCAGTGGTTGGACTCAGACCCAGTACTTC.

This clonotype was counted between two and nine times. CDR3 protein: CASSIRDPTNTQYF. In DNA form, the CDR3 reads TGTGCCAGCAGCATCCGGGACCCGACGAATACGCAGTATTTT. The rearrangement uses TRBV7-3 and TRBJ2-3, with D perhaps TRBD1 or TRBD2 (5 bases each). V shed 5 bases and J shed 7 bases, with 16 bases lying between them. Per the germline V gene, CDR1 is SGHTA and CDR2 is FQGTGA. The CDR3 loop spans 14 amino acids.

The DNA for the CDR3 is TGTGCCAGCAGTCAAACAGGTTCCCCAGGCTACGAGCAGTACTTC. It specifies CASSQTGSPGYEQYF. This chain uses TRBV12-3 or TRBV12-4 with TRBJ2-7; tentative D call: TRBD1 (5 bases). The CDR3 totals 15 residues. V gave up 5 bases and J gave up 3 bases, with 17 bases separating them.

The chain recombines TRBV12-3 or TRBV12-4 with TRBJ2-1; 9 bases fit TRBD1. After removal of 6 bases from V and 8 bases from J, the junction contained 11 bases not matched to a gene. This CDR3 comprises 15 residues. CDR3 residues: CASRRDRAPLDEQFF. Written as DNA, the CDR3 is TGTGCCAGCAGGAGGGACAGGGCCCCCTTGGATGAGCAGTTCTTC.

The CDR3 spells CASSVGGSSYNEQYF. CDR3 nucleotide sequence: TGTGCCAGCAGCGTAGGGGGGTCATCCTACAATGAGCAGTACTTC. The chain employs TRBV9 and TRBJ2-1; the D call may be TRBD1 or TRBD2 (5 bases each). The DNA end is more similar to TRBJ2-7, so the J call may be wrong. There are 15 residues in the CDR3. The germline CDR1 and CDR2 sequences are SGDLS and YYNGEE.

This clonotype was detected once. The junction shows a germline mismatch at one end, possibly a read error. The chain uses TRBV20-1 and TRBJ2-5; tentatively, D is TRBD1 (5 bases). This CDR3 has 14 amino acids. Germline V gene sequence: CDR1 DFQATT, CDR2 SNEGSKA (reference sequence). The chain's CDR3 is CGARVVQGGNERYF. The CDR3 coding sequence is TGCGGTGCTAGAGTAGTCCAGGGTGGCAACGAGCGGTACTTC.

V is TRBV2 and J is TRBJ2-3; TRBD2 matches at 7 bases. The CDR3 extends over 13 amino acids. Germline assignment: CDR1 SNHLY and CDR2 FYNNEI. After removal of 8 bases from V and 0 bases from J, the junction contained 2 bases not matched to a gene. In DNA, the CDR3 is TGTGCCAGCTCGCGGGAGAGCACAGATACGCAGTATTTT. Translating gives CASSRESTDTQYF. Supplemented by reference TRBV2 and TRBJ2-3, the full variable domain reads EPEVTQTPSHQVTQMGQEVILRCVPISNHLYFYWYRQILGQKVEFLVSFYNNEISEKSEIFDDQFSVERPDGSNFTLKIRSTKLEDSAMYFCASSRESTDTQYFGPGTRLTVL.

A few counts support this clonotype. V is TRBV28 and J is TRBJ2-6, with 7 bases matching TRBD1. V lost 7 bases and J lost 0; bases outside the gene matches: 3. Germline V gene sequence: CDR1 MDHEN, CDR2 SYDVKM. This CDR3 has 15 amino acids. The CDR3 coding sequence is TGTGCCAGCAAGGGACAGAGCTCTGGGGCCAACGTCCTGACTTTC. Its protein product is CASKGQSSGANVLTF.

The CDR3 here is CASNAHSASSEGYTF. For the CDR3, the DNA is TGTGCCAGCAACGCCCACAGCGCCTCTTCGGAGGGCTACACCTTC. This chain connects TRBV9 to TRBJ1-2; no clear D. Germline loops: CDR1 SGDLS, CDR2 YYNGEE. V was pared by 6 bases and J by 8 bases, with 23 bases between. The CDR3 sequence is 15 residues long.

This clonotype was counted only a few times. The gene calls are TRBV20-1 and TRBJ2-1, with 11 bases matching TRBD2. From germline, CDR1 is DFQATT and CDR2 SNEGSKA (reference sequence). V was pared by 6 bases and J by 4 bases, with 5 bases of the junction left unmatched. CDR3 size: 14 residues. The CDR3 sequence: CSARTSGPYNEQFF. In nucleotides, the CDR3 is TGCAGTGCGAGGACTAGCGGGCCTTACAATGAGCAGTTCTTC.

The V and J genes are TRBV5-1 and TRBJ2-3; tentatively, D is TRBD2 (6 bases). Per germline, CDR1 SGHRS and CDR2 YFSETQ. V was pared by 0 bases and J by 0 bases, with 11 bases between. CDR3 length: 16 residues. The CDR3 DNA follows: TGCGCCAGCAGCTTGGTAGCGGACCCCAGCACAGATACGCAGTATTTT. This sequence encodes CASSLVADPSTDTQYF.

This clonotype was seen a few times. The CDR3 DNA follows: TGTGCCAGCAGTGGGGGGGGCGCAGATACGCAGTATTTT. Amino acid sequence: CASSGGGADTQYF. The V and J genes are TRBV28 and TRBJ2-3; a weak D match, TRBD2 (7 bases). CDR3 length: 13 residues. The germline V gene has CDR1 MDHEN and CDR2 SYDVKM. V was clipped by 5 bases and J by 4 bases, with 10 bases between them.

V gene TRBV7-2 combines with J gene TRBJ2-4, with a tentative D call TRBD1 (6 bases). V was pared by 1 base and J by 9 bases, with 19 bases between. The CDR3 has 16 residues. Germline-derived CDR1 and CDR2 are SGHTA and FQGNSA. Here the CDR3 DNA reads TGTGCCAGCAGCTTAGGACAGGCCCTACAAGGGGGCATTCAGTACTTC. This encodes CASSLGQALQGGIQYF. Supplemented by reference TRBV7-2 and TRBJ2-4, the full variable domain reads GAGVSQSPSNKVTEKGKDVELRCDPISGHTALYWYRQSLGQGLEFLIYFQGNSAPDKSGLPSDRFSAERTGGSVSTLTIQRTQQEDSAVYLCASSLGQALQGGIQYFGAGTRLSVL.